Listed below are T cell receptor beta chains from one sample, sequenced in a study of blood T cell repertoires in COVID-19. Assay: immunoSEQ multiplex PCR; the TCRdb copy retains only in-frame clones and omits some. The sample carries around 80,000 clones, about 82% recorded once. Material for sequencing was peripheral blood. The receptors shown here come from an elderly woman with acute or convalescent COVID-19. Each CDR3 is given with its conserved first and last residue. A D gene is named only where the DNA matches it firmly. Clone sizes are given selectively: once, few, many, or a class where the clone is expanded.

CDR3aa	CDR3nt	abundance	v_gene	d_gene	j_gene
CASSERGGGVTDTQYF	TGTGCCAGCAGTGAACGAGGAGGAGGGGTCACAGATACGCAGTATTTT	NA	TRBV25-1	NA	TRBJ2-3
CASSVGIGSLGAEAFF	TGTGCCAGCAGCGTAGGAATCGGCAGCCTAGGCGCTGAAGCTTTCTTT	NA	TRBV9	NA	TRBJ1-1
CASSERTPGRGLMDQPQHF	TGTGCCAGCAGTGAACGCACGCCAGGGAGGGGTCTTATGGATCAGCCCCAGCATTTT	NA	TRBV6-1	NA	TRBJ1-5
CASSLPSAANEQFF	TGTGCCAGCAGCTTACCTAGCGCGGCCAATGAGCAGTTCTTC	NA	TRBV7-2	NA	TRBJ2-1
CASSLQGLGETQYF	TGCGCCAGCAGCTTACAGGGGCTTGGGGAGACCCAGTACTTC	NA	TRBV5-1	TRBD1	TRBJ2-5
CASSHLRGTYEQYF	TGTGCCAGCAGCCACCTGAGGGGGACCTACGAGCAGTACTTC	NA	TRBV5-6	NA	TRBJ2-7
CATSDIGGANTGELFF	TGTGCCACCAGTGATATAGGGGGGGCGAACACCGGGGAGCTGTTTTTT	NA	TRBV24-1	NA	TRBJ2-2
CASSFPDRGRRGYTF	TGTGCCAGCAGCTTCCCAGACAGGGGGCGTCGGGGCTACACCTTC	NA	TRBV5-4	TRBD1	TRBJ1-2
CARSSLTGGPGELFF	TGTGCCAGAAGCTCCCTAACGGGGGGGCCCGGGGAGCTGTTTTTT	NA	TRBV5-3	TRBD2	TRBJ2-2
CASSIRRGVNTEAFF	TGTGCCAGTAGTATCAGACGGGGGGTGAACACTGAAGCTTTCTTT	NA	TRBV19	NA	TRBJ1-1
CASSVKGANEKLFF	TGTGCCAGCAGCGTAAAAGGGGCTAATGAAAAACTGTTTTTT	NA	TRBV9	NA	TRBJ1-4
CASSIGWQGATGELFF	TGTGCCAGTAGTATAGGTTGGCAGGGGGCAACCGGGGAGCTGTTTTTT	NA	TRBV19	TRBD1	TRBJ2-2
CASLTGKAAFF	TGTGCCAGCCTCACAGGGAAGGCAGCTTTCTTT	NA	TRBV6-5	NA	TRBJ1-1
CASSRASGGVTNTGELFF	TGTGCCAGCAGCCGGGCTAGCGGGGGGGTAACGAACACCGGGGAGCTGTTTTTT	NA	TRBV28	TRBD2	TRBJ2-2
CAISESGQGGYGYTF	TGTGCCATCAGTGAGTCAGGACAGGGAGGCTATGGCTACACCTTC	few	TRBV10-3	TRBD1	TRBJ1-2
CASSEPSGKAEKLFF	TGTGCCAGCAGTGAACCATCGGGGAAGGCTGAAAAACTGTTTTTT	few	TRBV25-1	NA	TRBJ1-4
CASSIRGSEQYF	TGTGCCAGTAGTATAAGAGGGAGCGAGCAGTACTTC	NA	TRBV19	NA	TRBJ2-7
CAWSAAGVGTHF	TGTGCCTGGAGTGCCGCCGGGGTGGGTACCCATTTT	NA	TRBV30	NA	TRBJ1-5
CASSIDSLRDRNGYTF	TGTGCCAGTAGTATAGATTCTCTTCGGGACAGGAATGGCTACACCTTC	NA	TRBV19	TRBD1	TRBJ1-2
CASSLGGVNEKLFF	TGTGCCAGCAGCTTGGGGGGGGTTAATGAAAAACTGTTTTTT	NA	TRBV5-4	NA	TRBJ1-4
CASSLPVQETQYF	TGTGCCAGCAGTCTACCGGTTCAAGAGACCCAGTACTTC	NA	TRBV28	NA	TRBJ2-5
CASSLGLQYDEQFF	TGCGCCAGCAGCTTGGGATTACAGTACGATGAGCAGTTCTTC	NA	TRBV5-1	NA	TRBJ2-1
CASRTGTGNEKLFF	TGTGCCAGCAGGACCGGGACAGGGAATGAAAAACTGTTTTTT	NA	TRBV2	TRBD1	TRBJ1-4
CASSSVANTGELFF	TGTGCCAGCAGCTCCGTCGCGAACACCGGGGAGCTGTTTTTT	NA	TRBV11-3	NA	TRBJ2-2
CASSPGGGNEKLFF	TGTGCCAGCTCCCCAGGGGGGGGAAATGAAAAACTGTTTTTT	NA	TRBV18	TRBD1	TRBJ1-4
CASSPPPGTGGSYEQYF	TGTGCCAGCAGCCCACCGCCCGGGACAGGGGGATCCTACGAGCAGTACTTC	NA	TRBV3-1/TRBV3-2	TRBD1	TRBJ2-7
CASSQPGLAGLETQYF	TGTGCCAGCAGCCAACCGGGACTAGCGGGTTTGGAGACCCAGTACTTC	NA	TRBV3-1/TRBV3-2	TRBD2	TRBJ2-5
CASSRTSGTYNEQFF	TGTGCCAGCAGTCGGACTAGCGGGACCTACAATGAGCAGTTCTTC	NA	TRBV6-4	TRBD2	TRBJ2-1
CASSQEQSYGYTF	TGTGCCAGCAGCCAAGAACAATCCTATGGCTACACCTTC	NA	TRBV3-1/TRBV3-2	NA	TRBJ1-2
CASSTTSTGGEQFF	TGTGCCAGTAGTACCACCTCGACAGGGGGTGAGCAGTTCTTC	NA	TRBV19	TRBD1	TRBJ2-1
CASSLWDRGRRDTQYF	TGTGCCAGCAGCTTATGGGACAGGGGGCGTCGGGATACGCAGTATTTT	NA	TRBV7-3	TRBD1	TRBJ2-3
CASSEAAGQRYGYTF	TGTGCCAGCAGTGAAGCGGCGGGACAGAGGTATGGCTACACCTTC	NA	TRBV6-1	TRBD1	TRBJ1-2
CASSLISGGALRNEQFF	TGTGCCAGCAGCTTAATTAGCGGGGGGGCTCTTCGCAATGAGCAGTTCTTC	NA	TRBV11-2	TRBD2	TRBJ2-1
CASSLDSNYGYTF	TGTGCCAGCAGTCTGGACAGCAACTATGGCTACACCTTC	once	TRBV11-2	NA	TRBJ1-2